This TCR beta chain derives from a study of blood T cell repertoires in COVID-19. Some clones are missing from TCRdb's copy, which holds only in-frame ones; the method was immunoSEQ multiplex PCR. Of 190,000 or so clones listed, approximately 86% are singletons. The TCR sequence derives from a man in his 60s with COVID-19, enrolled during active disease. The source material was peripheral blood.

The CDR3 DNA follows: TGTGCCATCAGCGTTAGCGGGGCGGGGGCAGATACGCAGTATTTT. This gives the protein CAISVSGAGADTQYF. V is TRBV10-3 and J is TRBJ2-3, with TRBD2 identical over 8 bases. The CDR3 is 15 amino acids. The germline V gene encodes CDR1 ENHRY and CDR2 SYGVKD. Germline trimming cut 6 bases from V and 4 bases from J; bases unmatched to any gene: 9.